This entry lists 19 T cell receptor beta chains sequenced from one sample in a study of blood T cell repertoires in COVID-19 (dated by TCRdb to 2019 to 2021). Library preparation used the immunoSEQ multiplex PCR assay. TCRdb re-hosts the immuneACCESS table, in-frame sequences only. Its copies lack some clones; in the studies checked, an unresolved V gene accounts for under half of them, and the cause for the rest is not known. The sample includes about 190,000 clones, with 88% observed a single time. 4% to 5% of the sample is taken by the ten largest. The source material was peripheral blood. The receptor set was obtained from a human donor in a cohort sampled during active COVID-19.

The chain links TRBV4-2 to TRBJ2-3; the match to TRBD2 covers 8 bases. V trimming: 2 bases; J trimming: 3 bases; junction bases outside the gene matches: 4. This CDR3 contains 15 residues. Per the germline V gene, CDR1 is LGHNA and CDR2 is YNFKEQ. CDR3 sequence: CASSQPGLGTDTQYF. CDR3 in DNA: TGTGCCAGCAGCCAACCGGGACTAGGAACAGATACGCAGTATTTT.

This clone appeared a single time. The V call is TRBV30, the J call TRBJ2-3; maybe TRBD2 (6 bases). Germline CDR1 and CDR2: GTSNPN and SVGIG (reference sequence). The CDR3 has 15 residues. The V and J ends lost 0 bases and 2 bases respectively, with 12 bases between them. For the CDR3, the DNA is TGTGCCTGGAGTGTTGGTAGCGGAGACACAGATACGCAGTATTTT. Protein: CAWSVGSGDTDTQYF.

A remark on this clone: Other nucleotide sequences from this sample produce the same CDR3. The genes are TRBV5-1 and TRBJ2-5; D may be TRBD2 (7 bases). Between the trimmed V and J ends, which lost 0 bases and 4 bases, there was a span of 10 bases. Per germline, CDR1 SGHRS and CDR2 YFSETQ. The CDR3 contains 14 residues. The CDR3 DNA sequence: TGCGCCAGCAGCTTGGGCGGGGGCGGAGAGACCCAGTACTTC. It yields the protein CASSLGGGGETQYF. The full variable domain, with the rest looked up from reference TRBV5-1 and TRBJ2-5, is KAGVTQTPRYLIKTRGQQVTLSCSPISGHRSVSWYQQTPGQGLQFLFEYFSETQRNKGNFPGRFSGRQFSNSRSEMNVSTLELGDSALYLCASSLGGGGETQYFGPGTRLLVL.

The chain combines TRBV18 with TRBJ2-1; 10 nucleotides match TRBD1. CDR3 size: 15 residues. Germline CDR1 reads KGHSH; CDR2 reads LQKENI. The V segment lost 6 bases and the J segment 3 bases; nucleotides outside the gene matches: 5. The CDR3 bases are TGTGCCAGCTCCCCCGGGACAGGGGTCTACAATGAGCAGTTCTTC. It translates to CASSPGTGVYNEQFF.

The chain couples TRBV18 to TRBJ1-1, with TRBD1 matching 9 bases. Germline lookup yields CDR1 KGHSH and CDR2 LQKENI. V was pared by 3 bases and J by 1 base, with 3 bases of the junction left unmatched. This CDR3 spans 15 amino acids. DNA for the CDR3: TGTGCCAGCTCACCGGGACAGGGTCGGAACACTGAAGCTTTCTTT. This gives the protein CASSPGQGRNTEAFF.

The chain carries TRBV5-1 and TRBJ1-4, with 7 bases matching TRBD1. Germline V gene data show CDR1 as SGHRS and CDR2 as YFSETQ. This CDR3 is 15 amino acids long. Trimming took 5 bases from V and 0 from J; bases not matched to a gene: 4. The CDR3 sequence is CASSDRAATNEKLFF. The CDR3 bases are TGCGCCAGCAGTGACAGGGCTGCAACTAATGAAAAACTGTTTTTT.

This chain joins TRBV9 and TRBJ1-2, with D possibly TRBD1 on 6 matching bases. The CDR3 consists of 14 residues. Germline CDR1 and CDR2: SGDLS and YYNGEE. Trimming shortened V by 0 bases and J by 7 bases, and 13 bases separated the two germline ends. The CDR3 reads CASSVALGAGGYTF. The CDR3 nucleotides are TGTGCCAGCAGCGTAGCTCTGGGGGCCGGTGGCTACACCTTC.

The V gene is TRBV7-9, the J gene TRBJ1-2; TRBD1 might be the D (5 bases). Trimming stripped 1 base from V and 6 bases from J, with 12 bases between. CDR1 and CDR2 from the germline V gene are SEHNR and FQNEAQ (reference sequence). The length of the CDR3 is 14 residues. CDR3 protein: CASSLGSGMDGYTF. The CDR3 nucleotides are TGTGCCAGCAGCTTAGGATCAGGGATGGATGGCTACACCTTC.

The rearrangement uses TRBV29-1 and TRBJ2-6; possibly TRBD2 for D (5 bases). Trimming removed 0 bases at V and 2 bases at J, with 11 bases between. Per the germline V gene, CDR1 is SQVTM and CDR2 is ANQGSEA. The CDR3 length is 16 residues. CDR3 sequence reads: CSVEDLTRAGANVLTF. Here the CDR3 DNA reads TGCAGCGTTGAAGATCTCACGAGGGCTGGGGCCAACGTCCTGACTTTC.

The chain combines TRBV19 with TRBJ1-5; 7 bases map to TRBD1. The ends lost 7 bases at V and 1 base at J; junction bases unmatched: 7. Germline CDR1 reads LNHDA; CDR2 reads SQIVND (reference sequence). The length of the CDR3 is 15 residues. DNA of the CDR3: TGTGCCAGTACCGACAGGGCTGGGAGCAATCAGCCCCAGCATTTT. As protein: CASTDRAGSNQPQHF.

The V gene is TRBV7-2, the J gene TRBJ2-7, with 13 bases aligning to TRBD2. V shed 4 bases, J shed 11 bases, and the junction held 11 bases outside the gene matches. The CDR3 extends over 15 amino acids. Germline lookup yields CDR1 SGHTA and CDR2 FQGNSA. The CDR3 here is CASSSTSGGASIKYF. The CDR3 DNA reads TGTGCCAGCAGCTCCACTAGCGGGGGGGCCTCTATCAAGTACTTC. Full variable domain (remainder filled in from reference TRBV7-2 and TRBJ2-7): GAGVSQSPSNKVTEKGKDVELRCDPISGHTALYWYRQSLGQGLEFLIYFQGNSAPDKSGLPSDRFSAERTGGSVSTLTIQRTQQEDSAVYLCASSSTSGGASIKYFGPGTRLTVT.

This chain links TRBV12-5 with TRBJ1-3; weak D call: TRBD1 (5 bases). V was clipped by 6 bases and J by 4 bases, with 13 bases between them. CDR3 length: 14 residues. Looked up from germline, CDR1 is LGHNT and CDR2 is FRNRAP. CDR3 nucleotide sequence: TGTGCTAGTGGGCAGGGTACTGGAGGAAACACCATATATTTT. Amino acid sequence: CASGQGTGGNTIYF.

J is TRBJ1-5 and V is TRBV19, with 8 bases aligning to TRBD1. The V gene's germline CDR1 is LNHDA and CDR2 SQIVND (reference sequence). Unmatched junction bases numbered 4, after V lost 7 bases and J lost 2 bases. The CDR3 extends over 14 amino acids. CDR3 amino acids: CASTWDRRNQPQHF. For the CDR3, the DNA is TGTGCCAGTACCTGGGACAGGCGCAATCAGCCCCAGCATTTT.

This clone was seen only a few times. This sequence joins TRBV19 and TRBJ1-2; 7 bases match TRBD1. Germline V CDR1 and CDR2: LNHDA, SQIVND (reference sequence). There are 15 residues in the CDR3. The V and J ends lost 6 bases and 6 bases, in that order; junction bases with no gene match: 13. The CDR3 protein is CASSKLTGEGDGYTF. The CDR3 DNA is TGTGCCAGTAGCAAACTAACAGGGGAAGGCGATGGCTACACCTTC.

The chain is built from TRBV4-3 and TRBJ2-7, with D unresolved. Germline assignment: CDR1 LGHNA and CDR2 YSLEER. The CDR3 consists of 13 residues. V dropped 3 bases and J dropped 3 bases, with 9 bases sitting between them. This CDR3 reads CASSQAAGYEQYF. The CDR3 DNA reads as TGCGCCAGCAGCCAGGCCGCAGGCTACGAGCAGTACTTC.

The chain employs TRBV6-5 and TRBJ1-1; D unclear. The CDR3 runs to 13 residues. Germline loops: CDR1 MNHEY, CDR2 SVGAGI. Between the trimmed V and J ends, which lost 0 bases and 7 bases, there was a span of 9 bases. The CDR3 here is CASSYSDKSEAFF. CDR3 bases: TGTGCCAGCAGTTACTCCGACAAAAGTGAAGCTTTCTTT.

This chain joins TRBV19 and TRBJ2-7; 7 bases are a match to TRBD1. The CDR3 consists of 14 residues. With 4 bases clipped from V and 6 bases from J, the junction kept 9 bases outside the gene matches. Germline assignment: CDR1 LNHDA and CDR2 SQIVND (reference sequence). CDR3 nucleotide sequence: TGTGCCAGTAGTAGGGACAGTTTTCCTTTCGAGCAGTACTTC. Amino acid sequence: CASSRDSFPFEQYF.

CDR3: CAISSGTGATEAFF. In DNA form, the CDR3 reads TGTGCCATCAGCTCCGGGACAGGGGCCACTGAAGCTTTCTTT. This chain connects TRBV10-3 to TRBJ1-1; 10 nucleotides match TRBD1. This CDR3 contains 14 residues. Germline V gives CDR1 ENHRY, CDR2 SYGVKD. Unmatched junction bases numbered 5, after V lost 6 bases and J lost 4 bases.

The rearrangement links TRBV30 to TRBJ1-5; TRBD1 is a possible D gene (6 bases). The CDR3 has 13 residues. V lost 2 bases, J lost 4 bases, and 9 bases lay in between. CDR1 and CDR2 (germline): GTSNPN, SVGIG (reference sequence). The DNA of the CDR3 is TGTGCCTGGAGTCAGGGGCCTAATCAGCCCCAGCATTTT. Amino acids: CAWSQGPNQPQHF.